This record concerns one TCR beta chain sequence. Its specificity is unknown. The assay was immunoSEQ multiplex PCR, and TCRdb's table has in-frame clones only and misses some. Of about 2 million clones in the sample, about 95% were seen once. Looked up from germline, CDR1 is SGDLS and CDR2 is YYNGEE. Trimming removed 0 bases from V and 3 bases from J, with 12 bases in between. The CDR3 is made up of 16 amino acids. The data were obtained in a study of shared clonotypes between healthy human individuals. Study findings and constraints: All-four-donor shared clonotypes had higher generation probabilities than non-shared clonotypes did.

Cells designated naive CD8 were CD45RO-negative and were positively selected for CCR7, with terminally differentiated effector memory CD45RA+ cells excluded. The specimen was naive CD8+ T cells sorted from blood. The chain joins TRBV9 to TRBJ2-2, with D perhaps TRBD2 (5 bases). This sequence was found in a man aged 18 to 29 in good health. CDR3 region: CASSVAYEGHTGELFF. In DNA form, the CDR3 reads TGTGCCAGCAGCGTAGCTTACGAGGGTCACACCGGGGAGCTGTTTTTT.